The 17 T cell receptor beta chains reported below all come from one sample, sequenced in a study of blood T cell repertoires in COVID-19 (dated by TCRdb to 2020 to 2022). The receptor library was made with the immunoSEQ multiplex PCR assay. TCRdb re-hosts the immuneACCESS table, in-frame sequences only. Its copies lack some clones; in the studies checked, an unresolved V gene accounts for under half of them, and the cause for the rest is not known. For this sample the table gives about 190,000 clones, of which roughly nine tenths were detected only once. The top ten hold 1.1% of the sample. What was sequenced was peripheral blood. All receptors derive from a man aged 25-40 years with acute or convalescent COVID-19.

This CDR3 reads CASSAGQSNQPQHF. The CDR3 DNA follows: TGCGCCAGCAGCGCGGGACAGTCCAATCAGCCCCAGCATTTT. The chain employs TRBV5-1 and TRBJ1-5; 7 nucleotides align to TRBD1. This CDR3 spans 14 amino acids. Germline CDR1 and CDR2: SGHRS and YFSETQ. Trimming cost V 4 bases and J 3 bases; bases outside gene matches: 4.

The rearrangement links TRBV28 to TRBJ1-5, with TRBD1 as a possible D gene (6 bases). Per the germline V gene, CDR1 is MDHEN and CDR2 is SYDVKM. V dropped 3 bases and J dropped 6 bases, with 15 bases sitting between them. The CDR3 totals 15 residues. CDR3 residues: CASSLQGRVLQPQHF. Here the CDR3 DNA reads TGTGCCAGCAGTTTGCAGGGGCGAGTACTTCAGCCCCAGCATTTT.

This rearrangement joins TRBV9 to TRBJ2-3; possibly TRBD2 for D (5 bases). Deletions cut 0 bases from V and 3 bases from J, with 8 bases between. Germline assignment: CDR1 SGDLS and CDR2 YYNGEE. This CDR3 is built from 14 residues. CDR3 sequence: CASSVEPGTDTQYF. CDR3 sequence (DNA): TGTGCCAGCAGCGTAGAACCGGGGACAGATACGCAGTATTTT.

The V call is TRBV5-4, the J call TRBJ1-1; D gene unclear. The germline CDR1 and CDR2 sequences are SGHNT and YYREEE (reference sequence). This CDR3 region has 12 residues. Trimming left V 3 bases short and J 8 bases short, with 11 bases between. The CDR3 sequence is CASSSDTNEAFF. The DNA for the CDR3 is TGTGCCAGCAGCTCAGATACGAACGAAGCTTTCTTT. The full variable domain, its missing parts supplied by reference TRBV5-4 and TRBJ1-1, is ETGVTQSPTHLIKTRGQQVTLRCSSQSGHNTVSWYQQALGQGPQFIFQYYREEENGRGNFPPRFSGLQFPNYSSELNVNALELDDSALYLCASSSDTNEAFFGQGTRLTVV.

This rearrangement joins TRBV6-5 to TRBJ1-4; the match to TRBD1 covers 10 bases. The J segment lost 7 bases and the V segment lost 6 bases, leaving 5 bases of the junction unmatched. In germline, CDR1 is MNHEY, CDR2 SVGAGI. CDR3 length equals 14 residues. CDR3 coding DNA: TGTGCCAGCAGCCCGGACAGGGGGAGTGAAAAACTGTTTTTT. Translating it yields CASSPDRGSEKLFF.

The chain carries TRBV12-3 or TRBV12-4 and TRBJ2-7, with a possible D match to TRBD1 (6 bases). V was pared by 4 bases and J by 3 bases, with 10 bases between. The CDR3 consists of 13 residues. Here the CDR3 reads CASSWGHYYEQYF. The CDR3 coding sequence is TGTGCCAGCAGTTGGGGACATTACTACGAGCAGTACTTC.

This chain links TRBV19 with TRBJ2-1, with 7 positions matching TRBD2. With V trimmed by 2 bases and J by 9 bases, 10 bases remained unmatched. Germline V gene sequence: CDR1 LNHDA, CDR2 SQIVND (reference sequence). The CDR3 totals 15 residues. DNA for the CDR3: TGTGCCAGTAGTATAAGGGCTAGCGGCCGGACTGAGCAGTTCTTC. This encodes CASSIRASGRTEQFF.

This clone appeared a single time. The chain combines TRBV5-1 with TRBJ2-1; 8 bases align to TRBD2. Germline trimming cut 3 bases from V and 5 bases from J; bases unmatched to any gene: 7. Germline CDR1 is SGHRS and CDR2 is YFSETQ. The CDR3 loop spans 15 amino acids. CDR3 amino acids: CASSSFQRGNNEQFF. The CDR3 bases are TGCGCCAGCAGCTCGTTCCAGCGGGGGAACAATGAGCAGTTCTTC.

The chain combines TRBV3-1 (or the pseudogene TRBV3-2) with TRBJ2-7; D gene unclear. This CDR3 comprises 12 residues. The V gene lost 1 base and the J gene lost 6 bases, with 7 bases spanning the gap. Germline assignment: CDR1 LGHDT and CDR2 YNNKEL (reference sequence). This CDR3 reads CASSQGALEQYF. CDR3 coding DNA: TGTGCCAGCAGCCAAGGTGCGCTCGAGCAGTACTTC.

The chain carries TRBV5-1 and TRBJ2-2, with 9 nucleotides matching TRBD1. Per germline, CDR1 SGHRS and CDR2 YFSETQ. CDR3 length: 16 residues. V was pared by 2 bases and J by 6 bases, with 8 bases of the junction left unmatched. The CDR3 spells CASSLMGQGSAGELFF. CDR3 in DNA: TGCGCCAGCAGCTTAATGGGACAGGGCTCGGCCGGGGAGCTGTTTTTT. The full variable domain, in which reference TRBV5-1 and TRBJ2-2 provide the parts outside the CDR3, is KAGVTQTPRYLIKTRGQQVTLSCSPISGHRSVSWYQQTPGQGLQFLFEYFSETQRNKGNFPGRFSGRQFSNSRSEMNVSTLELGDSALYLCASSLMGQGSAGELFFGEGSRLTVL.

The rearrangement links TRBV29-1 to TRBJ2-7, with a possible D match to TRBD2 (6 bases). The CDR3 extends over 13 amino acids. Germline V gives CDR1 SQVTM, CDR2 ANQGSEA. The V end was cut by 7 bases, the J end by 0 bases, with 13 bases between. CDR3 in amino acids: CSGLGGTSYEQYF. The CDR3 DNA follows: TGCAGCGGCCTCGGGGGTACCTCCTACGAGCAGTACTTC.

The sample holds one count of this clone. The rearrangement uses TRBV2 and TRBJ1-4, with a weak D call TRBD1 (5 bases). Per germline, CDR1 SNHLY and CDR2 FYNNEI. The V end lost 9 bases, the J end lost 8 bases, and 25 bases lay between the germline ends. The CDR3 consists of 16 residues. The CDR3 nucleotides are TGTGCCAGTACCCTCCAATCGGGAGGGGAGTTGGAAAAACTGTTTTTT. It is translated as CASTLQSGGELEKLFF.

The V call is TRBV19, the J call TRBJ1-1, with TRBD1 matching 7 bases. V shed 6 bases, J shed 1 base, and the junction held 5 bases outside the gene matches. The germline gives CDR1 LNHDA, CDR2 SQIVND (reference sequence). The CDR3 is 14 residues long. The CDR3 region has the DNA TGTGCCAGTAGAATACAGGGGTCGAACACTGAAGCTTTCTTT. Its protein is CASRIQGSNTEAFF. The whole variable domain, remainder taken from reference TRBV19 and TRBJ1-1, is DGGITQSPKYLFRKEGQNVTLSCEQNLNHDAMYWYRQDPGQGLRLIYYSQIVNDFQKGDIAEGYSVSREKKESFPLTVTSAQKNPTAFYLCASRIQGSNTEAFFGQGTRLTVV.

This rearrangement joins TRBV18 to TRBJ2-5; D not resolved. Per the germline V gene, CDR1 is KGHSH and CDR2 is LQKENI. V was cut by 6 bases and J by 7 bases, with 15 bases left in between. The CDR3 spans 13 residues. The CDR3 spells CASSTTKFATQYF. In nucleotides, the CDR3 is TGTGCCAGCTCTACGACAAAATTCGCGACCCAGTACTTC. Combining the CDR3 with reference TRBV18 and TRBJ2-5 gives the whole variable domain NAGVMQNPRHLVRRRGQEARLRCSPMKGHSHVYWYRQLPEEGLKFMVYLQKENIIDESGMPKERFSAEFPKEGPSILRIQQVVRGDSAAYFCASSTTKFATQYFGPGTRLLVL.

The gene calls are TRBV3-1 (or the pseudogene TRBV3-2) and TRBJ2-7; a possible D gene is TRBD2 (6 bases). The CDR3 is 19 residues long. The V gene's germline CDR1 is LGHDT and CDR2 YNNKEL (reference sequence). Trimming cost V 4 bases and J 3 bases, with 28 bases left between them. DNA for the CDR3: TGTGCCAGCAGCCCTAATTTAACCGGGACTGGGATGATGGTCTACGAGCAGTACTTC. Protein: CASSPNLTGTGMMVYEQYF.

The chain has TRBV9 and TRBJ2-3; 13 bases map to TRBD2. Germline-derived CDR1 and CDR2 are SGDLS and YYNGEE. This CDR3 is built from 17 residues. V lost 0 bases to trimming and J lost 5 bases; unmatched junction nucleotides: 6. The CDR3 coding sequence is TGTGCCAGCAGCGTAGTCGGACTAGCGGGAGCGATAGATACGCAGTATTTT. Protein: CASSVVGLAGAIDTQYF.

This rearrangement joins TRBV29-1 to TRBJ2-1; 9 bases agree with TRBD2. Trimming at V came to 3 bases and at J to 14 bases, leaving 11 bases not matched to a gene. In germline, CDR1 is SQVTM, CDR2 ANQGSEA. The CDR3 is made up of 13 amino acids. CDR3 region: CSVELLSGGGKFF. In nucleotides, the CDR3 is TGCAGCGTTGAGCTTCTTAGCGGGGGAGGGAAGTTCTTC.